Below, one TCR beta chain is given with its context. The entry originates in a study of control samples from healthy donors and cancer patients. Germline V gene sequence: CDR1 KGHSH, CDR2 LQKENI. This CDR3 comprises 15 residues. The V end was cut by 3 bases, the J end by 5 bases, with 17 bases between. Sequencing was performed with immunoSEQ multiplex PCR; in TCRdb, only in-frame clones are kept and a portion is missing. The table includes about 150,000 clones, just over 85% detected once. The chain employs TRBV18 and TRBJ2-7; a weak D match, TRBD2 (7 bases). The sequence came from a man between 18 and 35 years old in good health. Specimen: blood. CDR3 in DNA: TGTGCCAGCTCACCGGCGGGGGCGAGAAAGGACGAGCAGTACTTC. This translates into CASSPAGARKDEQYF.